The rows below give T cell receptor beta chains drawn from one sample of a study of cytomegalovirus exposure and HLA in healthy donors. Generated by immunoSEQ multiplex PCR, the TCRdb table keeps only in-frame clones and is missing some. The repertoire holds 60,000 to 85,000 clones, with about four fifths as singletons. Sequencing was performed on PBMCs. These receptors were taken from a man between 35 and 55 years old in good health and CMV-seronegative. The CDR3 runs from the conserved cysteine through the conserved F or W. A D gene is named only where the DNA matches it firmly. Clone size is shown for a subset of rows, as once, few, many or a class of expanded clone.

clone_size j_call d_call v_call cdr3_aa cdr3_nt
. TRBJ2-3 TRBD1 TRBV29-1 CSVEVAGGDGTDTQYF TGCAGCGTTGAAGTGGCAGGGGGCGATGGCACAGATACGCAGTATTTT
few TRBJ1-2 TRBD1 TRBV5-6 CASRWGQGDGYTF TGTGCCAGCAGATGGGGACAGGGGGACGGCTACACCTTC
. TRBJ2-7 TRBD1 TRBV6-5 CASRFGQGAYEQYF TGTGCCAGCAGATTCGGACAGGGAGCCTACGAGCAGTACTTC
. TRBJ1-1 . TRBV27 CASSIEGNTEAFF TGTGCCAGCAGTATAGAGGGGAACACTGAAGCTTTCTTT
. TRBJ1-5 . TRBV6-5 CASSRAGFNQPQHF TGTGCCAGCAGCCGGGCGGGATTTAATCAGCCCCAGCATTTT
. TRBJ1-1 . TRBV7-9 CSSSLAGQDTEAFF TGTTCCAGCAGCTTAGCGGGCCAGGACACTGAAGCTTTCTTT
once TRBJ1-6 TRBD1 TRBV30 CAYRGHSPLHF TGTGCCTACAGGGGACATTCACCCCTCCACTTT
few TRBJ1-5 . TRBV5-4 CASSSGGSGQPQHF TGTGCCAGCAGCTCAGGAGGCAGCGGTCAGCCCCAGCATTTT
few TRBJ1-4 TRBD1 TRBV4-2 CASSQDRGQVRRLFF TGTGCCAGCAGCCAAGATAGAGGACAGGTTCGGAGACTGTTTTTT
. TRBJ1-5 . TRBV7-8 CASSLAYEQPQHF TGTGCCAGCAGCTTAGCGTACGAGCAGCCCCAGCATTTT
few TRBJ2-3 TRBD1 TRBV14 CASSQLDRGQGDTQYF TGTGCCAGCAGCCAACTTGACAGGGGGCAAGGAGATACGCAGTATTTT
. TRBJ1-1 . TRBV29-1 CSVDRGTEAFF TGCAGCGTTGACAGGGGCACTGAAGCTTTCTTT
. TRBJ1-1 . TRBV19 CASSMSRRNTEAFF TGTGCCAGTAGTATGTCCAGGCGTAATACTGAAGCTTTCTTT
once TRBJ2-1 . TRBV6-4 CASSDSLGYSYNEQFF TGTGCCAGCAGTGACTCATTGGGCTACTCCTACAATGAGCAGTTCTTC
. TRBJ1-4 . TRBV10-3 CAGQTATNEKLFF TGTGCCGGCCAGACAGCAACTAATGAAAAACTGTTTTTT
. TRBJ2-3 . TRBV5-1 CASSFNRWTDTQYF TGCGCCAGCAGCTTCAACCGGTGGACAGATACGCAGTATTTT
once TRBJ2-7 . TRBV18 CASSPDILYEQYF TGTGCCAGCTCACCGGACATTTTATACGAGCAGTACTTC
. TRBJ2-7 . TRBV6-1 CASSELRSYEQYF TGTGCCAGCAGTGAGCTCCGGAGCTACGAGCAGTACTTC
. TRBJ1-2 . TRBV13 CASSAAGAYGYPF TGTGCCAGCAGCGCAGCTGGGGCCTATGGCTACCCCTTC
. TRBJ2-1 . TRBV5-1 CASSIETLLGLAFF TGCGCCAGCAGCATTGAGACGTTACTAGGGCTGGCTTTCTTC
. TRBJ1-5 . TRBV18 CASSPPNSRDSNQPQHF TGTGCCAGCTCACCACCGAATAGTCGTGATAGCAATCAGCCCCAGCATTTT
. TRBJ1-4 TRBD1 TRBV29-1 CSVGQGTNEKLFF TGCAGCGTTGGACAGGGAACTAATGAAAAACTGTTTTTT
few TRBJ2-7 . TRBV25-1 CASSGQGYEQYF TGTGCCAGCAGTGGTCAGGGTTACGAGCAGTACTTC
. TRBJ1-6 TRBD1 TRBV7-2 CASSLAPGTVSYSSYNSPLHF TGTGCCAGCAGCTTAGCGCCCGGGACAGTAAGCTATTCCTCCTATAATTCACCCCTCCACTTT
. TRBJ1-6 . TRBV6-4 CASSSTGNSPLHF TGTGCCAGCAGTTCTACAGGGAATTCACCCCTCCACTTT
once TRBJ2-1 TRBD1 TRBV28 CASSFLGTGLYNEQFF TGTGCCAGCAGTTTCCTCGGGACAGGTCTTTACAATGAGCAGTTCTTC
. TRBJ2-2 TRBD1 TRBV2 CASTGTGGNTGELFF TGTGCCAGCACCGGGACAGGGGGAAACACCGGGGAGCTGTTTTTT
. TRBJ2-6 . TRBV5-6 CASSLVHSSGANVLTF TGTGCCAGCAGCTTGGTTCACAGCTCTGGGGCCAACGTCCTGACTTTC
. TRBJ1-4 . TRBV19 CASSTPAGGHREKLFF TGTGCCAGTAGTACCCCCGCCGGGGGGCACCGGGAAAAACTGTTTTTT
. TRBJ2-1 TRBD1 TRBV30 CAWSRQGANEQFF TGTGCCTGGAGTAGGCAGGGGGCTAATGAGCAGTTCTTC
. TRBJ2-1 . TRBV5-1 CASSLAQGYYNEQFF TGCGCCAGCAGCTTGGCCCAGGGATACTACAATGAGCAGTTCTTC
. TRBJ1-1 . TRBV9 CASSSGGGANTEAFF TGTGCCAGCAGCTCCGGTGGGGGGGCCAACACTGAAGCTTTCTTT
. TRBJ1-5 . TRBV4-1 CASSPGPQGVNQPQHF TGCGCCAGCAGCCCGGGCCCACAGGGAGTAAACCAGCCCCAGCATTTT
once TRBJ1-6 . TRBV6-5 CASSYPNRASPLHF TGTGCCAGCAGTTACCCAAACAGGGCTTCACCCCTCCACTTT
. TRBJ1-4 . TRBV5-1 CASSLRFTVPTGEKLFF TGCGCCAGCAGCTTGAGGTTTACCGTACCTACAGGGGAAAAACTGTTTTTT
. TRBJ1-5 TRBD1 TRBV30 CAWGYTVDRANQPQHF TGTGCCTGGGGATATACCGTTGACAGGGCTAATCAGCCCCAGCATTTT